This T cell receptor beta chain was sequenced during a study of T cells in localized non-small cell lung cancer (dated by TCRdb to 2018 to 2020). Regarding the study in general: T cell repertoires of approximately 250 early-stage NSCLC patients were analyzed, with tumors being compared against uninvolved tumor-adjacent lungs. A mean age of roughly 64 years was recorded for the NSCLC patients, of whom under 150 were male and about a hundred were female. The cohort consisted of roughly 240 treatment-naive NSCLC patients whose localized lung tumors had been resected. Overall results and qualifications from the work: Multi-region tumor sequencing was not performed, so intratumor heterogeneity could not be excluded. Longer overall survival was associated with higher T cell density in blood, whereas shorter survival was associated with higher clonality in adjacent lung. A median of around 57 of the top 100 tumor clones were detected in paired uninvolved adjacent lung, and around 30 of these tumor clones were also found among the top 100 clones of the paired uninvolved adjacent lung. Since the design was exploratory, TCR variables were selected using unadjusted p-values with no false-discovery rate correction. Uninvolved tumor-adjacent lung showed the highest T cell clonality, higher than tumor, which suggests more focused antigenic responses in the uninvolved tumor-adjacent lung.

As for this clone: Its target antigen remains unknown. No base-level quality is on record; no much larger clone is a single base apart.

TCR beta CDR3 regions were sequenced from DNA using the immunoSEQ Assay. The authors processed their data as follows. To compute T cell density, TCR beta template counts were normalized to usable DNA, which was estimated by amplifying housekeeping genes. Richness was estimated with the preseqR package, extrapolating to 400,000 templates for PBMC samples and 120,000 templates for tissue samples. Clonality was calculated as one minus Pielou's evenness. Tissue-enriched TCRs were identified by differential abundance testing using productive amino-acid clonotypes, minimum total count 5 and alpha 0.1. The Jaccard Index and the Morisita Overlap Index were used to quantify repertoire overlap between compartments. GLIPH grouped TCR beta CDR3s together with public tetramer-defined viral CDR3s, and a viral motif had to include at least three viral sequences and show V-gene enrichment. TCRdb holds this immuneACCESS table with in-frame rearrangements only. Some clones are missing; in checked studies, unresolved V genes explain under half, and the rest has no known cause. D and trimming were read from the DNA, whereas the V and J calls and clone size are those reported in that table. The sample table records roughly 72,000 clones; 65% to 85% of these occur just once. Approximately 9.6% of the sample is taken by the ten largest.

The germline V gene (reference sequence) gives CDR1 as DFQATT and CDR2 as SNEGSKA. Its CDR3 holds 10 amino acids, cysteine through phenylalanine. The retained sequence is limited to the CDR3, 30 bases, with the frame set at the first base. V is clipped by 3 bases and J by 5 bases, and the sequence between their germline boundaries is 4 bases long. At diagnosis, tumor, uninvolved tumor-adjacent lung and peripheral blood were collected and then preserved as a mix of FFPE and fresh-frozen material. Blood samples were analyzed as peripheral blood mononuclear cells for TCR repertoire profiling. The sequences come from peripheral blood, collected before any cancer treatment. Recombination linked TRBV20-1 to TRBJ2-5; the D gene cannot be named for sure. This TCR derives from a female donor aged 60 or older with stage I lung adenocarcinoma. CDR3 loop: CSASKETQYF. The DNA sequence is as follows: TGCAGTGCTAGTAAGGAGACCCAGTACTTC.